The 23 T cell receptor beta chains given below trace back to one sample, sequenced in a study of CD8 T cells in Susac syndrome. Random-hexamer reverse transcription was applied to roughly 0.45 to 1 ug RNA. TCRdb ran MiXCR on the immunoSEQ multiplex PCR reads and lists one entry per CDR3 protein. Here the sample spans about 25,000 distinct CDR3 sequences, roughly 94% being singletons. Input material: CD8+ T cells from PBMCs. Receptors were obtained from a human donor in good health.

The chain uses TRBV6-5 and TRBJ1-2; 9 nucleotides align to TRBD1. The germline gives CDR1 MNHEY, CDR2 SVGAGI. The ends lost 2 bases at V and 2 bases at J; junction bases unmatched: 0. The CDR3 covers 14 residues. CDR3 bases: TGTGCCAGCAGTTACGACAGGGGGAACTATGGCTACACCTTC. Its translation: CASSYDRGNYGYTF.

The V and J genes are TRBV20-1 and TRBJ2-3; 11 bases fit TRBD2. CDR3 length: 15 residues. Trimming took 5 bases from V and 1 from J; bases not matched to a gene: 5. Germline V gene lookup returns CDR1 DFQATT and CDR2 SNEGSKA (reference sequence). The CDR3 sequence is CSAHSGGAGTDTQYF. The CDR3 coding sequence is TGCAGTGCTCATAGCGGGGGGGCCGGCACAGATACGCAGTATTTT.

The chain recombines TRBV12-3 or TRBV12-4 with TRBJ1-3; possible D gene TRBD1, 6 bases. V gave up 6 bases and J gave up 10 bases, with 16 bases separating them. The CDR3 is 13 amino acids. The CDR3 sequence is CASRPFGGLTIYF. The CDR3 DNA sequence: TGTGCCAGCAGACCTTTCGGGGGGCTTACCATATATTTT.

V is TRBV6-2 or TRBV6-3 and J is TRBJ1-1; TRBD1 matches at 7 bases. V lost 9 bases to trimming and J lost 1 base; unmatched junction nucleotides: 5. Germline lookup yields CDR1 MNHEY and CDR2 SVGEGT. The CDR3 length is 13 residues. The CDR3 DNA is TGTGCCAGTTTGACAGGGCAGAACACTGAAGCTTTCTTT. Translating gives CASLTGQNTEAFF.

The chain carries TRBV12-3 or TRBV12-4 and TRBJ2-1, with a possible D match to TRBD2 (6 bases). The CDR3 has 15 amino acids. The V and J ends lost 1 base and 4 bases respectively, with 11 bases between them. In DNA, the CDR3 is TGTGCCAGCAGTTTAGTGGCGGGAAGGTACAATGAGCAGTTCTTC. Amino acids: CASSLVAGRYNEQFF.

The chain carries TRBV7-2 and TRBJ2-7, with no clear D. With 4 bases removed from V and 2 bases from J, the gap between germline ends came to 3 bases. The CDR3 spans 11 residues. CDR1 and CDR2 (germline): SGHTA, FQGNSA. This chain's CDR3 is CASSSAYEQYF. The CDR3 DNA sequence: TGTGCCAGCAGCTCCGCCTACGAGCAGTACTTC.

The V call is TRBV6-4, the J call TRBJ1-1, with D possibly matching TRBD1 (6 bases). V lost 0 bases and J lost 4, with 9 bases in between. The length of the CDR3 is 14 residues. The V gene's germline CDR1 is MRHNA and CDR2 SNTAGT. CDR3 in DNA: TGTGCCAGCAGTGACTCGGGGGCGAGCACTGAAGCTTTCTTT. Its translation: CASSDSGASTEAFF.

The CDR3 loop is CSAREEYSTSGGGDTQYF. The CDR3 DNA follows: TGCAGTGCTAGAGAAGAATACTCGACTAGCGGGGGGGGAGATACGCAGTATTTT. V is TRBV20-1 and J is TRBJ2-3; 14 bases fit TRBD2. The germline V gene has CDR1 DFQATT and CDR2 SNEGSKA (reference sequence). The V segment lost 0 bases and the J segment 5 bases; nucleotides outside the gene matches: 10. The CDR3 is made up of 18 amino acids.

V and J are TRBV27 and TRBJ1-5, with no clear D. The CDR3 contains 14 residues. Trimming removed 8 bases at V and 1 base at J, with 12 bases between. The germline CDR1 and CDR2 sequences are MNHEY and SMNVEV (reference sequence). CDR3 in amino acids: CASGHHASNQPQHF. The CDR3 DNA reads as TGTGCCAGCGGCCACCATGCGAGCAATCAGCCCCAGCATTTT.

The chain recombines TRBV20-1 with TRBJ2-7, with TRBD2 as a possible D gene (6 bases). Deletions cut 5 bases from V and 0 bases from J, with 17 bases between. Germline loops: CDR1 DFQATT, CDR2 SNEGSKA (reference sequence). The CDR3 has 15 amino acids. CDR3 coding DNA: TGCAGTGCTTATCCCCGGGACTTACGCTCCTACGAGCAGTACTTC. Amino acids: CSAYPRDLRSYEQYF.

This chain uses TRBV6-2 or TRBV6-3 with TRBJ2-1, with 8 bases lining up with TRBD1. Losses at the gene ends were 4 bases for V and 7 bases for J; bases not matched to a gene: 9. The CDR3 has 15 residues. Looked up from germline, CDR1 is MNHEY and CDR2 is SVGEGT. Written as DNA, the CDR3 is TGTGCCAGCAGTTTGGACAGGGTGGTCTTTAATGAGCAGTTCTTC. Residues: CASSLDRVVFNEQFF.

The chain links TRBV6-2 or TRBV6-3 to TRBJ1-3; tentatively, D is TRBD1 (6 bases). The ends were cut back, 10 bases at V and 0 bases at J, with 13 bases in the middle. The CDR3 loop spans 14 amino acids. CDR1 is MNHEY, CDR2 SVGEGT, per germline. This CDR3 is CATAWTASGNTIYF. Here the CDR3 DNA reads TGTGCCACCGCCTGGACAGCCTCTGGAAACACCATATATTTT.

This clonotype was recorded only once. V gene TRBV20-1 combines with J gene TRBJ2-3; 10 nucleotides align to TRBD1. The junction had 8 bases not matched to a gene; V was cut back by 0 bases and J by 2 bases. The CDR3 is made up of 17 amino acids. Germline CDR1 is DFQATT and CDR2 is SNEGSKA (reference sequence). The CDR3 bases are TGCAGTGCTAGAGAGGGACAGGGGCCTCTAACCACAGATACGCAGTATTTT. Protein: CSAREGQGPLTTDTQYF.

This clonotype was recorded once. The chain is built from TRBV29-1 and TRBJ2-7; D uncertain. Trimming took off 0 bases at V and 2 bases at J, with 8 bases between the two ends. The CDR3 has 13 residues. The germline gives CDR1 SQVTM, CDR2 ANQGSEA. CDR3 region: CSVEDRAAYEQYF. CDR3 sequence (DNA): TGCAGCGTTGAAGATCGGGCAGCCTACGAGCAGTACTTC.

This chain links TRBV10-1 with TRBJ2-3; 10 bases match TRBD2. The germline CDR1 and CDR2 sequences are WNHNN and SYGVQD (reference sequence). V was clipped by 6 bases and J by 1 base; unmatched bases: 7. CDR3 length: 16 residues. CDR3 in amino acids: CASSPSGTSGTDTQYF. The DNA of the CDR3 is TGCGCCAGCAGCCCAAGCGGGACTAGCGGCACAGATACGCAGTATTTT.

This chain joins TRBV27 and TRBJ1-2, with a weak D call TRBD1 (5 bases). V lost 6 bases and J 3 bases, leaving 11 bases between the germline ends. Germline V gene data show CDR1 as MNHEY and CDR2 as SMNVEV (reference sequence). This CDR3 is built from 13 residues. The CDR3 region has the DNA TGTGCCAGCAGAAGGGGAGCGTACTATGGCTACACCTTC. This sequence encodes CASRRGAYYGYTF.

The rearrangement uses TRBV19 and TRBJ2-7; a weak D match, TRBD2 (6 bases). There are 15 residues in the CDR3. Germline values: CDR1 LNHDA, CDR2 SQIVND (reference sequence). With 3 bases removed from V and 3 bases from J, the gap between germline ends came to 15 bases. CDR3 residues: CASSIRDFGYYEQYF. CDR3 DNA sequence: TGTGCCAGTAGTATCCGGGACTTCGGGTACTACGAGCAGTACTTC.

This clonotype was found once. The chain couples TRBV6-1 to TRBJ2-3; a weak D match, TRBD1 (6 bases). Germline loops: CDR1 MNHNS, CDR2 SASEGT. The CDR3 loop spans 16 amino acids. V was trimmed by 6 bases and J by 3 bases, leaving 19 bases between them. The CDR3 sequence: CASSHDRQSGTDTQYF. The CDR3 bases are TGTGCCAGCAGCCACGACAGGCAATCAGGAACAGATACGCAGTATTTT.

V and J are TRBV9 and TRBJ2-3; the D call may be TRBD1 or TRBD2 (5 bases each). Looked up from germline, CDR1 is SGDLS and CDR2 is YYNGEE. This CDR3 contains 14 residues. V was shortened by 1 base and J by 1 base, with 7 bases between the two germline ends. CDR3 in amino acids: CASSVLGGTDTQYF. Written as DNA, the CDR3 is TGTGCCAGCAGCGTATTGGGGGGCACAGATACGCAGTATTTT.

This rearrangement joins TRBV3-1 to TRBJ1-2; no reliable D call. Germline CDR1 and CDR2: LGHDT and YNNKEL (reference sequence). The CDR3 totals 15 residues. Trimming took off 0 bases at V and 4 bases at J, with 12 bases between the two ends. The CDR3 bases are TGTGCCAGCAGCCAAGACGTAGGCAGGACCTATGGCTACACCTTC. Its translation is CASSQDVGRTYGYTF.

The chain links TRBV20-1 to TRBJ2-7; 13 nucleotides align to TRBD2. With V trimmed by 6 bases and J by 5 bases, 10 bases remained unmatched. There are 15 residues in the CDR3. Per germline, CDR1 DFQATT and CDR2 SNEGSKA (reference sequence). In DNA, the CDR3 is TGCAGTGCCCAAGCCGGGACTAGCGGGGCCCACGAGCAGTACTTC. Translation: CSAQAGTSGAHEQYF.

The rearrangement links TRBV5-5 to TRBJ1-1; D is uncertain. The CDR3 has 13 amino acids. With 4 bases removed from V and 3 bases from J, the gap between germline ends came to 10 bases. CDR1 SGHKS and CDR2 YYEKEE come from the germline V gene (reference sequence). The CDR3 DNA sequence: TGTGCCAGCAGCAGTGGTGGGGACACTGAAGCTTTCTTT. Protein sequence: CASSSGGDTEAFF. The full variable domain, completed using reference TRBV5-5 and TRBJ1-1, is DAGVTQSPTHLIKTRGQQVTLRCSPISGHKSVSWYQQVLGQGPQFIFQYYEKEERGRGNFPDRFSARQFPNYSSELNVNALLLGDSALYLCASSSGGDTEAFFGQGTRLTVV.

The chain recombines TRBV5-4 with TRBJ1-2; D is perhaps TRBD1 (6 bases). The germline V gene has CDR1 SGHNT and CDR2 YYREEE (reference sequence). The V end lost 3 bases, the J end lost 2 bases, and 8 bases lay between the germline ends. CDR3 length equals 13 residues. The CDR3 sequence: CASSSGTNYGYTF. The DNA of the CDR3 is TGTGCCAGCAGCTCCGGGACAAACTATGGCTACACCTTC.